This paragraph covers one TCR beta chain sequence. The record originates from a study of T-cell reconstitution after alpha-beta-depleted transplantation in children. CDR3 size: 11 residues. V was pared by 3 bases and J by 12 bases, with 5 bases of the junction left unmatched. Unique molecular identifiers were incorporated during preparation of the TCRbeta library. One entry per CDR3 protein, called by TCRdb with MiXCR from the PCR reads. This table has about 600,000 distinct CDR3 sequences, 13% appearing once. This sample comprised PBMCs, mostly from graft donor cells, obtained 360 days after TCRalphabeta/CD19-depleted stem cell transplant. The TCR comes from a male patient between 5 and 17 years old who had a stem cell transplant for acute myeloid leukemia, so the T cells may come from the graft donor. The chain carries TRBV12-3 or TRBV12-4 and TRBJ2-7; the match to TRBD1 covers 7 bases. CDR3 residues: CASSFQGTVYF. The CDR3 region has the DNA TGTGCCAGCAGTTTTCAAGGGACAGTGTACTTC.